This paragraph covers one T cell receptor (beta chain) sequence. Its recognized antigen is unknown. This specimen belongs to a study of cytomegalovirus exposure and HLA in healthy donors (dated by TCRdb to about 2017). Concerning the study at large: An earlier analysis of around 600 of the donors reported more than 250 Gb of sequence data and some 100 million unique TCR beta sequences from about 200 million T cells. The T cell repertoires of roughly 660 subjects were profiled by immunosequencing and related to cytomegalovirus serostatus. Alongside the repertoire data, information on donor age, sex, ethnicity and CMV serostatus was compiled. To predict cytomegalovirus infection status, the study combined high-throughput TCR immunosequencing, statistical association of individual TCRs with disease status, and machine learning. The aim of the study was to test whether cataloging public T cell receptors could identify signatures of past pathogen exposure. Among the approximately 430 genotyped donors, approximately 82% belonged to the genetic ancestry cluster associated with self-reported Caucasian donors. The later analysis used no new phenotypic data to find candidate immune exposures, relying instead on TCR beta sequences and their occurrence across donors. An earlier analysis of 500 to 650 of the donors applied high-throughput TCR beta sequencing to assess whether each TCR beta V gene segment acted as functional or pseudogenic. Typing coverage differed by locus: A, B, C, DRB1 and DQB1 were typed in roughly 620-630 donors, DQA1 in approximately 520, DPA1 in 600 to 610, and DPB1 in just under 480. Genome-wide SNP genotypes for about 65% of the roughly 670 donors were used in a later genetic analysis, which treated that subset as a discovery cohort. Besides the first cohort of 550 to 750 subjects, a separate validation cohort made up of 90 to 150 different subjects was used. To study patterns of TCR occurrence, a later analysis re-analyzed previously published TCR beta repertoires from 500 to 850 donors and added high-resolution HLA genotyping. Both class I and class II loci were covered by HLA typing, at four-digit resolution. On average, about 200,000 unique TCR beta nucleotide sequences were sequenced per donor among a few hundred genotyped donors of the cohort, with about 19% of those sequences being non-productive. Approximately 300 gigabases of sequencing data and tens of millions of unique TCR sequences were included in an early release covering roughly 600 HLA-typed donors. All discovery cohort repertoires had been generated using a single sequencing platform. Because of strong linkage in the cohort, roughly five DR-DQ haplotypes were treated as single units for association and clustering.

In total, 666 healthy bone marrow donors made up the cohort. At the time of sampling, every cohort member was nominally healthy, though immune exposures that went unrecorded were likely present. The donor was CMV seronegative and belonged to the group of around 350 seronegative cohort members. A peripheral blood sample was provided by each donor, and peripheral blood mononuclear cells were used for TCR beta sequencing. The Qiagen DNeasy Blood Extraction Kit was used to extract genomic DNA from the blood cell samples. Overall study outcomes, separate from this receptor: The study listed 150 to 200 TCR beta chains as associated with cytomegalovirus. A further reported finding was that TCR beta sequences accurately predicted the HLA-A and HLA-B alleles for most subjects in the first cohort. It was suggested by the authors that the approach could potentially be generalized to other disease states and immunological phenotypes. A later analysis associated about 16,000 TCR beta sequences with specific HLA alleles at a false discovery rate of 0.05. Because some donors lacked HLA typing at each locus, the association tests relied only on the typed subset. A later analysis found that TCR association rates varied across HLA loci, with DRB1 alleles showing the most associated TCRs and HLA-C alleles the fewest. The 87-base-pair reads could not distinguish some IMGT-functional V segments, including TRBV6-2 and TRBV6-3, so those segments were excluded. Strong co-occurrence of HLA alleles, especially DR and DQ, made assigning TCR associations to individual alleles difficult. The only immune exposure information available for the cohort was CMV serostatus. Linkage disequilibrium might explain the correlated functional status among segregating V segments, but an unknown experimental factor could not be ruled out. A later analysis found that HLA-associated TCR beta chains were more clonally expanded and had lower generation probabilities than equally common non-associated chains. An association between a missense DCLRE1C variant and V-gene and J-gene trimming of TCR beta chains was found in a later genetic analysis and replicated in an independent cohort. Sequencing depth was assumed to be roughly uniform across donors in the presence/absence analyses, though that assumption may not hold. The classifier was reported to diagnose cytomegalovirus status with high specificity and sensitivity in both the original and validation cohorts. According to a later analysis, most CMV-associated TCR beta chains appeared to be HLA-restricted, and the HLA associations seemed to be driven largely by CMV exposure. A cluster of highly shared sequence variants was judged likely to represent a technical artifact of the sequencing pipeline. Compared with the 666-donor mean, donors in an Asian-associated ancestry cluster had fewer N-insertions in productive TCRs, according to a later genetic analysis. Because counts were too low, seventeen rarely observed V segments, including chromosome 9 orphons, were left out of the earlier analysis of roughly 600 of the donors. In this cohort, only TCR beta chains were sequenced, and detectable features were limited by the absence of alpha or paired-chain data. In vitro tests confirmed that a few of the cytomegalovirus-associated TCR beta chains recognize cytomegalovirus antigens. In an earlier analysis of under 600 of the donors, most TCR beta V segments were observed in productive rearrangements about 90% or about 30% of the time, broadly matching IMGT annotations. While some public TCRs were present in many individuals, most TCR sequences turned up only very rarely across donors. According to a later analysis, parvovirus B19, influenza, CMV and Epstein-Barr virus appeared linked to several top co-occurrence clusters.

Libraries were made using the immunoSEQ multiplex PCR assay. A mixture of 60 forward primers for TCR Vbeta segments and 13 reverse primers for TCR Jbeta segments was used in the multiplex PCR. A multiplex PCR assay on genomic DNA amplified the CDR3 region of rearranged TCR beta genes. Amplified TCR beta libraries were sequenced as 87-base-pair reads on the Illumina HiSeq System. The original pipeline was this. A later analysis counted about 76 million unique TCR beta chains across the 550 to 750 repertoires, and 9.5 million to 11 million of these chains were shared by at least two donors. Raw reads were error-corrected and collapsed into unique sequences with a nearest-neighbor algorithm that merged closely related sequences to remove PCR and sequencing errors. Alignment of CDR3 sequences to IMGT reference sequences was used to assign V, D and J gene segments. For a sequence to be retained, at least a six-nucleotide match to both a V gene segment and a J gene segment was required. A rearrangement was called productive if the CDR3 had no stop codons and remained in frame with V and J, and every other rearrangement was called non-productive. Following IMGT convention, CDR3 was defined as the stretch from the second conserved V-encoded cysteine up to the conserved J-encoded phenylalanine. The earlier analysis of about 590 of the donors excluded sequences that lacked an unambiguous match to a single V gene segment. In an earlier analysis of approximately 610 of the donors, V segments were called functional above 56.7% productive rearrangements and were called segregating when the between-donor standard deviation exceeded 5%. A statistical classification framework was developed to diagnose cytomegalovirus status using the catalog of TCR beta chain sequences. In a later analysis, TCR nucleotide sequences were compared against IMGT/GENE-DB human TR gene sequences so that V and J genes could be assigned. The TCRdist pipeline was used in a later analysis to assign CDR3 sequences and most-parsimonious VDJ recombination scenarios. A later analysis defined each TCR beta chain by its CDR3 amino acid sequence plus V-gene family, and excluded reads lacking a unique V-gene family. In a later analysis, fewer than 650 highly shared, low-generation-probability nucleotide sequences were removed to address suspected cross-contamination and a sequencing artifact. A later analysis calculated a clonal expansion index for each public chain from normalized within-repertoire ranks of inferred template counts. In a later analysis, generation probabilities were computed with a VDJ recombination model fitted to out-of-frame rearrangements, and the resulting probabilities were checked against IGoR. In a later analysis, hypergeometric tests were used to score TCR-TCR, TCR-HLA and TCR-CMV co-occurrence, with a repertoire-size bias correction applied to TCR pairs. To estimate false discovery rates, a later analysis permuted the HLA or CMV assignments 20 times. A later analysis grouped co-occurring TCRs with DBSCAN, adding TCRdist sequence similarity when clustering within HLA-allele-positive subsets. Co-occurrence clustering excluded repertoires with fewer than 30,000 or more than 120,000 public chains, plus five with anomalous nucleotide sharing. The immuneACCESS repertoire file appears here via TCRdb, limited to in-frame rearrangements. These files lack a portion of the clones; in checked studies, under half of the deficit traces to unresolved V genes, and the cause of the others is not known. V and J calls and clone size are those listed in that table; D and trimming were worked out from the DNA. This sample's records show some 41,000 clones. Jointly, the top ten make up 3% to 4% of the sample.

CDR1 and CDR2, looked up from the germline V gene, are MGHDK and SYGVNS. For this chain, trimming is 5 bases at the V end and 2 bases at the J end, and the number of junction bases without a gene match is 3. The CDR3 has 15 amino acids, counting the end cysteine and phenylalanine. The retained sequence is limited to the CDR3, 45 bases, with the frame set at the first base. The specimen sequenced was PBMCs. The sequence is built from TRBV25-1 and TRBJ2-3; 11 junctional bases match TRBD2. The sequence was collected from a male donor in good health and CMV-seronegative. The base sequence is TGTGCCAGCAGTCTAGCGGGGGGCAACACAGATACGCAGTATTTT. Its coded protein is CASSLAGGNTDTQYF.